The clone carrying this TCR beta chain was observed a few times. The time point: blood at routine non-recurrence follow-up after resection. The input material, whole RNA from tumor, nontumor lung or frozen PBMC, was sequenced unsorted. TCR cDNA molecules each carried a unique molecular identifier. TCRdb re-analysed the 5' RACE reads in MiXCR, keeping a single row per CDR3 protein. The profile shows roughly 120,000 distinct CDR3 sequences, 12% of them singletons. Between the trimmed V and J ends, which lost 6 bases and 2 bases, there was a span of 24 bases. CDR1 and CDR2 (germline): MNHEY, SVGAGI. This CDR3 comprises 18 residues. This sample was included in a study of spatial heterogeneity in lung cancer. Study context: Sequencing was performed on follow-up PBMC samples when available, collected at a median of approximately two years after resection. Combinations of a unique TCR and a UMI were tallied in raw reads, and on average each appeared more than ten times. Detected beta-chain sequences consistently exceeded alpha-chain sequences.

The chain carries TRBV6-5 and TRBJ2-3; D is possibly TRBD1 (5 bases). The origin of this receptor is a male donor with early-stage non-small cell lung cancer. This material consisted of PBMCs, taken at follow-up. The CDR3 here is CASSNGATSRAFTDTQYF. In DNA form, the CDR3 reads TGTGCCAGCAGCAATGGGGCGACGTCCCGGGCTTTCACAGATACGCAGTATTTT.